This T cell receptor beta chain was identified in a study of cytomegalovirus exposure and HLA in healthy donors. Study conclusions and caveats: It was about 150 TCR beta chains that were listed as cytomegalovirus-associated. In a later analysis, approximately 18,000 TCR beta sequences were associated with HLA alleles at 0.05 false discovery rate. Presence/absence analyses treated sequencing depth as roughly uniform across donors.

Germline values: CDR1 SNHLY, CDR2 FYNNEI. The V and J ends lost 6 bases and 6 bases respectively, with 17 bases between them. This CDR3 region has 15 residues. Primers: 60 Vbeta forward and 13 Jbeta reverse. Assay: immunoSEQ multiplex PCR; the TCRdb copy retains only in-frame clones and omits some. The sample totals some 20,000 clones. With regard to this clone: Its antigen is unknown.

Sequencing was performed on PBMCs. This receptor was identified in a man aged 60 to 75 in good health and CMV-seropositive. The chain recombines TRBV2 with TRBJ2-2; TRBD2 might be the D (5 bases). The CDR3 DNA sequence: TGTGCCAGCAGCCCCTCGGGGTTTAGGGCCGGGGAGCTGTTTTTT. This gives the protein CASSPSGFRAGELFF.